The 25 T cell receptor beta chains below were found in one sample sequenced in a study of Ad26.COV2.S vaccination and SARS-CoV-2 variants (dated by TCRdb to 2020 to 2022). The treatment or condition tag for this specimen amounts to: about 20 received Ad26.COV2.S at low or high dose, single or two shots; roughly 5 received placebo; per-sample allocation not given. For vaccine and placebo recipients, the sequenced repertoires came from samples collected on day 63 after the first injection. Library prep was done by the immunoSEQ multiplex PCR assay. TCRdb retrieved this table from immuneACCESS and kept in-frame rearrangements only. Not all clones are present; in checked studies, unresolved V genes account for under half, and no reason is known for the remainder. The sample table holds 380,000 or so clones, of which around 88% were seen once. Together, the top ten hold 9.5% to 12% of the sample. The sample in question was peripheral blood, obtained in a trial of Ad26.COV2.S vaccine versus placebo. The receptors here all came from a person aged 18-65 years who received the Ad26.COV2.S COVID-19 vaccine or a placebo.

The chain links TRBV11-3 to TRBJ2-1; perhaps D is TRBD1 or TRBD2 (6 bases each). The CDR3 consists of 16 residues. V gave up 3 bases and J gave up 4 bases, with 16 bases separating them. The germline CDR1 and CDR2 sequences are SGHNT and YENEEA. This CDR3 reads CASSFDPGALYNEQFF. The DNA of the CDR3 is TGTGCCAGCAGCTTCGATCCGGGGGCGCTTTACAATGAGCAGTTCTTC.

CDR3 DNA sequence: TGTGCCAGCAGTGAAAAGATGGACAGGGGGCAGGGGGATCAGCCCCAGCATTTT. Encoded protein: CASSEKMDRGQGDQPQHF. This rearrangement joins TRBV6-1 to TRBJ1-5; 11 bases are a match to TRBD1. The CDR3 sequence is 18 residues long. Unmatched junction bases numbered 11, after V lost 2 bases and J lost 5 bases. In germline, CDR1 is MNHNS, CDR2 SASEGT.

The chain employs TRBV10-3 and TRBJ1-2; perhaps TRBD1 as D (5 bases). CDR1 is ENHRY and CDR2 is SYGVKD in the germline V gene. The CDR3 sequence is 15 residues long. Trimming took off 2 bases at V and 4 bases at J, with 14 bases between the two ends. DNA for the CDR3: TGTGCCATCAGTGAGAAATCGGGGCCTGGCTATGGCTACACCTTC. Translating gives CAISEKSGPGYGYTF.

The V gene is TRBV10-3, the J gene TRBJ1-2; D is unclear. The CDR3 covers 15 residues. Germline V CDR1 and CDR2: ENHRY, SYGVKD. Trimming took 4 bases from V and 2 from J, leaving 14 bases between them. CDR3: CAISGLQRVNYGYTF. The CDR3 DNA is TGTGCCATCAGTGGGCTCCAGAGGGTCAACTATGGCTACACCTTC.

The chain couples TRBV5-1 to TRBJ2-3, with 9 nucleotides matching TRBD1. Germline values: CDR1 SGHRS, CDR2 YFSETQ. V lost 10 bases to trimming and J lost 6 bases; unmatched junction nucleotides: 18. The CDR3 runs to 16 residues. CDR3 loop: CASQRGDRVGKDTQYF. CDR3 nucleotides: TGCGCCTCTCAGAGGGGGGACAGGGTAGGAAAGGATACGCAGTATTTT.

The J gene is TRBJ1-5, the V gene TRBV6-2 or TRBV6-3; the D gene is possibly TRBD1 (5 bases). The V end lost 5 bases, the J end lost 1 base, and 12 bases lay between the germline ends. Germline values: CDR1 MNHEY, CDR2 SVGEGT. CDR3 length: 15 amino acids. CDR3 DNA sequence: TGTGCCAGCAGTGGGGGACTACTCAGCAATCAGCCCCAGCATTTT. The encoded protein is CASSGGLLSNQPQHF.

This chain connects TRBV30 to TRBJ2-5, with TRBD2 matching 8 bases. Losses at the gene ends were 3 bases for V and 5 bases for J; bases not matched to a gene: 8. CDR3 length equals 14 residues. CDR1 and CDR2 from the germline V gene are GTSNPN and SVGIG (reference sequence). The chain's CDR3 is CAWSRGASGETQYF. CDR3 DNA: TGTGCCTGGAGCCGAGGGGCTAGCGGGGAGACCCAGTACTTC.

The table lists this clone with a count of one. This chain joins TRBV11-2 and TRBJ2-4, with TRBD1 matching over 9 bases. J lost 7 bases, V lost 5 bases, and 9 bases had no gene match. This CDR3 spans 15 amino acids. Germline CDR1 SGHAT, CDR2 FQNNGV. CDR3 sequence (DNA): TGTGCCAGCAGCCCGGGACAGGGACCGGGGAACATTCAGTACTTC. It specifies CASSPGQGPGNIQYF.

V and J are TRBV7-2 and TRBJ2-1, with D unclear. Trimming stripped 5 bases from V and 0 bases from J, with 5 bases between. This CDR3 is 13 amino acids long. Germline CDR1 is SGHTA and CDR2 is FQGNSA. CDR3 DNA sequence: TGTGCCAGCAGCGCAAGCTCCTACAATGAGCAGTTCTTC. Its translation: CASSASSYNEQFF.

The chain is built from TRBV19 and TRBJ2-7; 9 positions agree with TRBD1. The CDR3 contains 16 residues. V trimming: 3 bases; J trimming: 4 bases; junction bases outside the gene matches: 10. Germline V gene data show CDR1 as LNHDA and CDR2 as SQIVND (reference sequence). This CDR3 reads CASSMRLGTGRYEQYF. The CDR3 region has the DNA TGTGCCAGTAGTATGAGGTTGGGGACAGGGCGATACGAGCAGTACTTC.

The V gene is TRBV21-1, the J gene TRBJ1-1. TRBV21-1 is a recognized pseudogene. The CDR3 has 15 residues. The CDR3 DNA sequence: TGTGCCAGCAGCTTCTTGGGGGGACTGAACACTGAAGCTTTCTTT. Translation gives CASSFLGGLNTEAFF.

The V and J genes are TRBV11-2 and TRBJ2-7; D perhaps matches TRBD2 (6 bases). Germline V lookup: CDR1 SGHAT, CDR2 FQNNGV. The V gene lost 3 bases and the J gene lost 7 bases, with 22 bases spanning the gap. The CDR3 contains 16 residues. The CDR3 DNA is TGTGCCAGCAGCTTCCCTGATTCGGGACTCTTTGGGGAGCAGTACTTC. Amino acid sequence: CASSFPDSGLFGEQYF.

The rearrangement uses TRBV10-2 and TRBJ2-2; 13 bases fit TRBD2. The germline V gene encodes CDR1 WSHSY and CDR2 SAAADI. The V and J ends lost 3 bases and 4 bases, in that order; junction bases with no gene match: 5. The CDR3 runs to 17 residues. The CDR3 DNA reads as TGCGCCAGCAGTGATAGAGGGACTAGCGGGGTCACCGGGGAGCTGTTTTTT. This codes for CASSDRGTSGVTGELFF.

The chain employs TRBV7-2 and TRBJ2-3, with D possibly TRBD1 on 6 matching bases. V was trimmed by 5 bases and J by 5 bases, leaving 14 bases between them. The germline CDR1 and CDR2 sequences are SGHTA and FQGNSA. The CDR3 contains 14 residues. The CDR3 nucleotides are TGTGCCAGCAGCCTATCGACAGGCCTAGATACGCAGTATTTT. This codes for CASSLSTGLDTQYF. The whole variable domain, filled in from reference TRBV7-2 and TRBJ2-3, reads GAGVSQSPSNKVTEKGKDVELRCDPISGHTALYWYRQSLGQGLEFLIYFQGNSAPDKSGLPSDRFSAERTGGSVSTLTIQRTQQEDSAVYLCASSLSTGLDTQYFGPGTRLTVL.

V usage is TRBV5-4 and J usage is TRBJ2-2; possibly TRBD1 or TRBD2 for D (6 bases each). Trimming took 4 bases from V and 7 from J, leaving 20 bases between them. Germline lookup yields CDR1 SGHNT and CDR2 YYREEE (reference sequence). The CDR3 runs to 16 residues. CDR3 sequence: CASSQPTGAGGGELFF. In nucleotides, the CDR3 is TGTGCCAGCAGCCAGCCGACAGGCGCCGGGGGCGGGGAGCTGTTTTTT.

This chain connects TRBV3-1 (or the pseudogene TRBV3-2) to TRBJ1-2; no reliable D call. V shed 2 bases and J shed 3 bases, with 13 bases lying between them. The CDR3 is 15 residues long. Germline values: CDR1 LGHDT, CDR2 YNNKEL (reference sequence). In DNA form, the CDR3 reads TGTGCCAGCAGCCAACTTCGCTTGGGTCACTATGGCTACACCTTC. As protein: CASSQLRLGHYGYTF.

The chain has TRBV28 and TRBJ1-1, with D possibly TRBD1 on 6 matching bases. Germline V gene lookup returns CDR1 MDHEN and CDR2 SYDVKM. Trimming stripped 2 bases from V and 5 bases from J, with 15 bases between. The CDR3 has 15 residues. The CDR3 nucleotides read TGTGCCAGCAGTTTAGGGGGCCCCTCGAGTACTGAAGCTTTCTTT. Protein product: CASSLGGPSSTEAFF.

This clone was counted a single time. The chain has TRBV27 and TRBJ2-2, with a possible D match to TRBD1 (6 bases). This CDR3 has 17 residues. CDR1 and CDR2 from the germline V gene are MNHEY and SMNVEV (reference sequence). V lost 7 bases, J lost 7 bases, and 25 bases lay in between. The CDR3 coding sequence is TGTGCCAGCAAGGCAACGGGGACCAGGGGCGAAAGCGGGGAGCTGTTTTTT. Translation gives CASKATGTRGESGELFF.

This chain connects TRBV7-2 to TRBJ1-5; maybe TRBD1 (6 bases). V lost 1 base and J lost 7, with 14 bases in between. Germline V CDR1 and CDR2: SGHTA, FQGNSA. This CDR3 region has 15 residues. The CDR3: CASSLGGGGTQPQHF. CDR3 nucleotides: TGTGCCAGCAGCTTAGGGGGGGGCGGTACGCAGCCCCAGCATTTT.

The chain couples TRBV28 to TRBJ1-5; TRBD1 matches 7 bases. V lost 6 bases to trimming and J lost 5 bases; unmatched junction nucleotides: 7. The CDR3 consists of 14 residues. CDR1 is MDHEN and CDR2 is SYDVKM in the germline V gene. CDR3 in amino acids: CASSLTGNYQPQHF. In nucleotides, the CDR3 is TGTGCCAGCAGCCTGACAGGGAATTATCAGCCCCAGCATTTT.

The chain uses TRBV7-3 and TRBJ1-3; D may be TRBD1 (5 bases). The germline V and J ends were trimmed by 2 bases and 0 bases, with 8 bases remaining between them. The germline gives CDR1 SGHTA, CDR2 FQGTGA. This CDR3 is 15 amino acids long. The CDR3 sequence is CASSLQGSSGNTIYF. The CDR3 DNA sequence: TGTGCCAGCAGCTTACAGGGATCCTCTGGAAACACCATATATTTT.

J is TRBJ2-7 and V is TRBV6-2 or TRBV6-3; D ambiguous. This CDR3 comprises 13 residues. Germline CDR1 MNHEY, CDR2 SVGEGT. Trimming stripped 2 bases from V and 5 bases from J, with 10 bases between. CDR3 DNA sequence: TGTGCCAGCAGTTACATCGCCTTCCACGAGCAGTACTTC. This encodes CASSYIAFHEQYF.

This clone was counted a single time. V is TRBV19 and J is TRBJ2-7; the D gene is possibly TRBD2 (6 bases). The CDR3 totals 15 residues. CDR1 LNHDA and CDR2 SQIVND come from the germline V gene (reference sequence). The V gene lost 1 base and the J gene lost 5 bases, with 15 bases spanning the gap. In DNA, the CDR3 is TGTGCCAGTAGTATAGGGGGGGTTAGGGTCCACGAGCAGTACTTC. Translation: CASSIGGVRVHEQYF.

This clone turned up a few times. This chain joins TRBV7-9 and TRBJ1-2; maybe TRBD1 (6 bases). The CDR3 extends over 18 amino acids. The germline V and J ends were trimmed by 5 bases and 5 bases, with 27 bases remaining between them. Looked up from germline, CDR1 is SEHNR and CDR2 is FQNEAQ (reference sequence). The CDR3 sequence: CASSMTGDMGYTFYGYTF. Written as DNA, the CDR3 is TGTGCCAGCAGCATGACCGGGGACATGGGCTATACGTTTTATGGCTACACCTTC.

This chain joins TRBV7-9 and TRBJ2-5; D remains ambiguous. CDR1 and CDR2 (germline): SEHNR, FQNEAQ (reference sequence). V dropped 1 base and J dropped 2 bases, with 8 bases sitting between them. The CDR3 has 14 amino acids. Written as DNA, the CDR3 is TGTGCCAGCAGCTTAGGGTCAGAACAAGAGACCCAGTACTTC. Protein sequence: CASSLGSEQETQYF.